Listed below are T cell receptor beta chains from one sample, sequenced in a study of cytomegalovirus exposure and HLA in healthy donors. Measured with immunoSEQ multiplex PCR; TCRdb has only the in-frame clones, and not every one. The profile shows 180,000 or so clones, 65% to 90% of them singletons. Material: PBMCs. Receptors originate from a woman in her twenties or thirties in good health and CMV-seropositive. CDR3s include the opening cysteine and the closing phenylalanine or tryptophan. The D gene is left open where the match is weak. Clone size is given for some rows only: seen once, a few or many times, or a class if the clone is expanded.

v_gene,d_gene,j_gene,abundance,CDR3nt,CDR3aa
TRBV5-4,TRBD2,TRBJ2-2,NA,TGTGCCAGCAGCTCGGGACTAGTCGAGGTCGGGGAGCTGTTTTTT,CASSSGLVEVGELFF
TRBV6-5,NA,TRBJ1-1,NA,TGTGCCAGCAGGGTTGCGGTAGATACTGAAGCTTTCTTT,CASRVAVDTEAFF
TRBV4-1,TRBD1,TRBJ2-7,NA,TGCGCCAGCAGACCTACTATGACAGGGTATTCCTCAGCCTACGAGCAGTACTTC,CASRPTMTGYSSAYEQYF
TRBV27,NA,TRBJ1-5,NA,TGTGCCAGCAGTTTTGGGCAGGGGAGCAATCAGCCCCAGCATTTT,CASSFGQGSNQPQHF
TRBV10-1,TRBD2,TRBJ2-7,NA,TGCGCCAGCAATACCCAATCTAGCGGAGTGGACTGGGAGCAGTACTTC,CASNTQSSGVDWEQYF
TRBV25-1,TRBD2,TRBJ2-1,NA,TGTGCCAGCAGTGAATGGGGAGCGGGAGGGAACAATGAGCAGTTCTTC,CASSEWGAGGNNEQFF
TRBV15,TRBD2,TRBJ2-7,once,TGTGCCACCAGCAGGGGGATAGCGGGAGGAAACTACGAGCAGTACTTC,CATSRGIAGGNYEQYF
TRBV6-5,NA,TRBJ1-1,NA,TGTGCCAGCATAACACGAGAAGGAGCAGCTTTCTTT,CASITREGAAFF
TRBV4-2,TRBD2,TRBJ2-7,NA,TGTGCCAGCAGCCAAGGCCCTGGCGGGAGACGGTACGAGCAGTACTTC,CASSQGPGGRRYEQYF
TRBV15,TRBD1,TRBJ2-1,NA,TGTGCCATCGAGAGGACAGGGGGCGGTTTCGGCAATGAGCAGTTCTTC,CAIERTGGGFGNEQFF
TRBV19,NA,TRBJ2-7,once,TGTGCCACTCGGAGGGGGCTAGACAAACCCTACGAGCAGTACTTC,CATRRGLDKPYEQYF
TRBV5-1,TRBD2,TRBJ2-7,NA,TGCGCCAGCAGCTTACCGGGACTAGCGGGAGAAGAGCAGTACTTC,CASSLPGLAGEEQYF
TRBV6-5,TRBD2,TRBJ2-1,NA,TGTGCCAGCAGTTCTCATAGCGGGAGGGTAAAGAATGAGCAGTTCTTC,CASSSHSGRVKNEQFF
TRBV18,NA,TRBJ1-5,NA,TGTGCCAGCTCACCAGAGGCCGGGAATAGCAATCAGCCCCAGCATTTT,CASSPEAGNSNQPQHF
TRBV9,NA,TRBJ1-2,NA,TGTGCCAGCAGCGTAAGTACGGAGAACTATGGCTACACCTTC,CASSVSTENYGYTF
TRBV7-3,TRBD2,TRBJ2-3,NA,TGTGCCAGCAGCTTATTGGCGGGAGGTTCGGTCACGCAGTATTTT,CASSLLAGGSVTQYF
TRBV18,TRBD1,TRBJ1-5,NA,TGTGCCAGCTCCCGGGGACAGGGTGGCAATCAGCCCCAGCATTTT,CASSRGQGGNQPQHF
TRBV29-1,NA,TRBJ2-3,few,TGCAGCGTCGCCGCCAGACTCTCTCCGCAGTATTTT,CSVAARLSPQYF
TRBV2,TRBD1,TRBJ2-1,NA,TGTGCCAGCAGCCACAGGGGCAACTCCTACAATGAGCAGTTCTTC,CASSHRGNSYNEQFF
TRBV6-5,NA,TRBJ2-7,NA,TGTGCCAGCAGTTACCGGGACTCCTCCTACGAGCAGTACTTC,CASSYRDSSYEQYF
TRBV11-3,NA,TRBJ2-2,NA,TGTGCCAGCAGCCCGGACGGGGCCGGGGAGCTGTTTTTT,CASSPDGAGELFF
TRBV7-2,NA,TRBJ2-7,NA,TGTGCCAGCAGCCCCTTGCGGGTGTTCAGCTACGAGCAGTACTTC,CASSPLRVFSYEQYF
TRBV6-5,TRBD2,TRBJ2-2,NA,TGTGCCAGCAGTCCTCCGGCGGGAGTAGCCGGGGAGCTGTTTTTT,CASSPPAGVAGELFF
TRBV6-5,NA,TRBJ2-2,NA,TGTGCCAGCACCGGGGACTTAGGGTACGGGGAGCTGTTTTTT,CASTGDLGYGELFF
TRBV28,NA,TRBJ2-1,NA,TGTGCCAGCAGTCCACGGTCACAGGGTAGTCGGTTCTTC,CASSPRSQGSRFF
TRBV2,NA,TRBJ2-5,few,TGTGCCAGCAGTGAGGTGAGGCAGCAAGAGACCCAGTACTTC,CASSEVRQQETQYF
TRBV5-1,TRBD2,TRBJ2-3,NA,TGCGCCAGCAGCGGGGTTAGCGGGAGTTTGACAGATACGCAGTATTTT,CASSGVSGSLTDTQYF
TRBV7-3,NA,TRBJ1-1,once,TGTGCCAGCAGCTTAAGTTCAGGGCGCGGCACTGAAGCTTTCTTT,CASSLSSGRGTEAFF